This T cell receptor (beta chain) emerged from a study of Graves' ophthalmopathy and Graves' hyperthyroidism. V gave up 5 bases and J gave up 5 bases; unmatched junction bases: 4. Germline V CDR1 and CDR2: SGHTA, FQGNSA. The CDR3 extends over 13 amino acids. Ten or more counts support this clonotype. From RNA, the CDR3 regions of TCR beta chains were amplified and sequenced. Second-round multiplex PCR followed a first-round RT-PCR using HTBI primers. TCRdb re-called the multiplex PCR reads through MiXCR, storing one row per CDR3 protein. The sample lists about 390,000 distinct CDR3 sequences, roughly 15% occurring once.

This TCR was sampled from a woman younger than 35 with stable Graves' hyperthyroidism. J is TRBJ2-5 and V is TRBV7-2, with TRBD1 identical over 8 bases. The sample comprised peripheral blood. CDR3 DNA: TGTGCCAGCAGCAGGGACAGGTGGGAGACCCAGTACTTC. It specifies CASSRDRWETQYF.